Shown below are 22 T cell receptor beta chains from a single sample sequenced in a study of pediatric ulcerative colitis. The protocol was immunoSEQ multiplex PCR, while the TCRdb copy is restricted to in-frame clones and leaves out a portion. The sample holds 16,000 or so clones, 74% seen once. The rectum was sampled with one to two pinch biopsies at colonoscopy. Sample: gut tissue. The receptor set was obtained from a boy between 10 and 17 years old with moderate ulcerative colitis.

The V call is TRBV6-1, the J call TRBJ2-7; perhaps TRBD1 as D (6 bases). With 6 bases removed from V and 2 bases from J, the gap between germline ends came to 14 bases. Per germline, CDR1 MNHNS and CDR2 SASEGT. This CDR3 comprises 14 residues. Here the CDR3 DNA reads TGTGCCAGCAGGAGACAGGTCGGCCCCTACGAGCAGTACTTC. This codes for CASRRQVGPYEQYF.

CDR3 amino acids: CASSEASGGQETQYF. CDR3 sequence (DNA): TGTGCCAGCAGTGAAGCTAGCGGGGGCCAAGAGACCCAGTACTTC. V gene TRBV6-1 combines with J gene TRBJ2-5; 9 bases match TRBD2. Germline loops: CDR1 MNHNS, CDR2 SASEGT. V trimming: 0 bases; J trimming: 1 base; junction bases outside the gene matches: 0. The CDR3 has 15 residues.

The chain recombines TRBV18 with TRBJ2-7; D is perhaps TRBD1 or TRBD2 (7 bases each). Per germline, CDR1 KGHSH and CDR2 LQKENI. V was clipped by 3 bases and J by 5 bases, with 11 bases between them. The CDR3 is 13 amino acids. DNA of the CDR3: TGTGCCAGCTCACCCCAGGGGGGGGACGAGCAGTACTTC. Encoded protein: CASSPQGGDEQYF. Combining the CDR3 with reference TRBV18 and TRBJ2-7 gives the whole variable domain NAGVMQNPRHLVRRRGQEARLRCSPMKGHSHVYWYRQLPEEGLKFMVYLQKENIIDESGMPKERFSAEFPKEGPSILRIQQVVRGDSAAYFCASSPQGGDEQYFGPGTRLTVT.

The chain recombines TRBV7-6 with TRBJ2-5; TRBD1 might be the D (6 bases). V was cut by 1 base and J by 2 bases, with 23 bases left in between. The CDR3 covers 19 residues. Germline CDR1 SGHVS, CDR2 FNYEAQ. CDR3 sequence: CASSLDFSGGRTEQETQYF. CDR3 in DNA: TGTGCCAGCAGCTTAGATTTTAGTGGCGGTAGGACAGAACAAGAGACCCAGTACTTC.

The chain recombines TRBV2 with TRBJ2-5, with a tentative D call TRBD1 (5 bases). The CDR3 contains 17 residues. Germline values: CDR1 SNHLY, CDR2 FYNNEI. V lost 6 bases to trimming and J lost 4 bases, with 24 bases between them. This CDR3 reads CASSTKPGQGWGETQYF. The CDR3 region has the DNA TGTGCCAGCAGCACGAAACCCGGGCAGGGTTGGGGAGAGACCCAGTACTTC.

The chain carries TRBV19 and TRBJ2-5; D might be TRBD1 or TRBD2, each matching 6 bases. The V and J ends lost 2 bases and 4 bases respectively, with 14 bases between them. The germline V gene encodes CDR1 LNHDA and CDR2 SQIVND (reference sequence). The CDR3 runs to 15 residues. The CDR3 DNA is TGTGCCAGTAGTATACTCCGACAGGAGGGAGAGACCCAGTACTTC. It specifies CASSILRQEGETQYF.

The chain links TRBV19 to TRBJ1-1; D remains ambiguous. The V end lost 4 bases, the J end lost 2 bases, and 11 bases lay between the germline ends. This CDR3 comprises 14 residues. CDR1 LNHDA and CDR2 SQIVND come from the germline V gene (reference sequence). This CDR3 reads CASSNQASNTEAFF. CDR3 coding DNA: TGTGCCAGTAGTAATCAGGCCTCAAACACTGAAGCTTTCTTT.

J is TRBJ2-2 and V is TRBV10-3; D gene uncertain. This CDR3 contains 13 residues. V gave up 8 bases and J gave up 0 bases, with 7 bases separating them. The germline V gene encodes CDR1 ENHRY and CDR2 SYGVKD. Here the CDR3 DNA reads TGTGCCATCTTAGAGACGAACACCGGGGAGCTGTTTTTT. Translation: CAILETNTGELFF.

V and J are TRBV4-1 and TRBJ1-5; 8 bases are a match to TRBD1. V shed 0 bases and J 11 bases; nucleotides not matched to a gene: 3. The germline CDR1 and CDR2 sequences are MGHRA and YSYEKL. CDR3 length: 13 amino acids. The CDR3, as DNA: TGCGCCAGCAGCCAAGAGGACAGGGCGACCCAGCATTTT. It yields the protein CASSQEDRATQHF.

The rearrangement joins TRBV5-6 to TRBJ2-7; 9 bases are a match to TRBD1. From germline, CDR1 is SGHDT and CDR2 YYEEEE. With V trimmed by 1 base and J by 5 bases, 10 bases remained unmatched. CDR3 length equals 16 residues. CDR3 coding DNA: TGTGCCAGCAGCTTGATTTCCGGACAGGGGAAGGACGAGCAGTACTTC. It encodes CASSLISGQGKDEQYF. Drawing the rest from reference TRBV5-6 and TRBJ2-7, the complete variable domain is DAGVTQSPTHLIKTRGQQVTLRCSPKSGHDTVSWYQQALGQGPQFIFQYYEEEERQRGNFPDRFSGHQFPNYSSELNVNALLLGDSALYLCASSLISGQGKDEQYFGPGTRLTVT.

The V call is TRBV7-6, the J call TRBJ1-1; D is perhaps TRBD1 (5 bases). This CDR3 region has 16 residues. V lost 0 bases and J 5 bases, leaving 16 bases between the germline ends. The germline CDR1 and CDR2 sequences are SGHVS and FNYEAQ. Written as DNA, the CDR3 is TGTGCCAGCAGCTTAGCAGGGACCCCAGGAGGAACTGAAGCTTTCTTT. Encoded protein: CASSLAGTPGGTEAFF.

The chain uses TRBV30 and TRBJ2-5; TRBD2 agrees at 7 bases. The CDR3 covers 13 residues. Germline V lookup: CDR1 GTSNPN, CDR2 SVGIG (reference sequence). Trimming cost V 0 bases and J 6 bases; bases outside gene matches: 4. The CDR3 region is CAWSVEGGKTQYF. The CDR3 nucleotides are TGTGCCTGGAGTGTTGAGGGAGGGAAGACCCAGTACTTC.

The J gene is TRBJ1-1, the V gene TRBV4-2; 8 nucleotides match TRBD1. This CDR3 contains 15 residues. The germline V gene encodes CDR1 LGHNA and CDR2 YNFKEQ. V trimming: 3 bases; J trimming: 6 bases; junction bases outside the gene matches: 9. DNA for the CDR3: TGTGCCAGCAGCCAGGGTACAGGGGGACGTTCTGAAGCTTTCTTT. Translated, it gives CASSQGTGGRSEAFF.

The rearrangement joins TRBV23-1 to TRBJ1-5; possible D gene TRBD1, 5 bases. TRBV23-1 is sorted into the ORF group, with uncertain function. CDR3 length: 17 amino acids. Trimming pared 0 bases from V and 6 bases from J, leaving 18 bases between. CDR3 nucleotides: TGCGCCAGCAGTCAATCGGGGCTCAGGGAGAAGGCTCAGCCCCAGCATTTT. Encoded protein: CASSQSGLREKAQPQHF.

This clone was observed once. The J gene is TRBJ2-3, the V gene TRBV13; 10 positions match TRBD2. After removal of 5 bases from V and 2 bases from J, the junction contained 7 bases not matched to a gene. Germline CDR1 and CDR2: PRHDT and FYEKMQ (reference sequence). The CDR3 has 16 residues. The CDR3 loop reads CASSRKRGGFTDTQYF. The CDR3 DNA is TGTGCCAGCAGCCGCAAGCGGGGGGGCTTCACAGATACGCAGTATTTT.

This clone was recorded only once. This sequence joins TRBV19 and TRBJ2-2; TRBD2 matches at 13 bases. The CDR3 spans 21 residues. Looked up from germline, CDR1 is LNHDA and CDR2 is SQIVND (reference sequence). Trimming cost V 4 bases and J 0 bases; bases outside gene matches: 14. The CDR3 DNA follows: TGTGCCAGTAGTAAAAAGGGTACCGGGACTAGCGGGGTATCGAACACCGGGGAGCTGTTTTTT. It yields the protein CASSKKGTGTSGVSNTGELFF.

The genes are TRBV14 and TRBJ2-3, with 7 bases aligning to TRBD2. Trimming removed 3 bases from V and 5 bases from J; junction bases left unmatched: 8. This CDR3 spans 15 amino acids. The germline CDR1 and CDR2 sequences are SGHDN and FVKESK. Here the CDR3 DNA reads TGTGCCAGCAGCCATTGGGACTACCCCCAAGATACGCAGTATTTT. This translates into CASSHWDYPQDTQYF.

The sample holds a few counts of this clone. This chain joins TRBV4-2 and TRBJ2-2, with no clear D. This CDR3 contains 14 residues. Germline CDR1 reads LGHNA; CDR2 reads YNFKEQ. Trimming shortened V by 2 bases and J by 2 bases, and 6 bases separated the two germline ends. The chain's CDR3 is CASSQTDNTGELFF. In nucleotides, the CDR3 is TGTGCCAGCAGCCAAACCGACAACACCGGGGAGCTGTTTTTT.

The chain employs TRBV27 and TRBJ2-1; 8 nucleotides align to TRBD1. Trimming at V came to 0 bases and at J to 5 bases, leaving 6 bases not matched to a gene. The CDR3 loop spans 16 amino acids. Germline V gene lookup returns CDR1 MNHEY and CDR2 SMNVEV (reference sequence). The CDR3 here is CASSLSQGARDNEQFF. The CDR3 DNA reads as TGTGCCAGCAGTTTATCCCAGGGGGCGCGGGACAATGAGCAGTTCTTC.

V usage is TRBV4-1 and J usage is TRBJ1-1, with D maybe TRBD1 (5 bases). Germline CDR1 reads MGHRA; CDR2 reads YSYEKL. Trimming cost V 0 bases and J 6 bases, with 14 bases left between them. The CDR3 totals 15 residues. The chain's CDR3 is CASSQEQGLWAEAFF. The CDR3 DNA is TGCGCCAGCAGCCAAGAGCAGGGCCTCTGGGCTGAAGCTTTCTTT.

V and J are TRBV6-5 and TRBJ1-5, with 10 bases matching TRBD1. Germline CDR1 MNHEY, CDR2 SVGAGI. Trimming took 10 bases from V and 2 from J; bases not matched to a gene: 5. The CDR3 runs to 14 residues. The CDR3 DNA follows: TGTGCCACCTCCGGGACAGGGGGCAATCAGCCCCAGCATTTT. Translating it yields CATSGTGGNQPQHF.

The chain links TRBV10-3 to TRBJ2-5, with 7 bases identical to TRBD1. Looked up from germline, CDR1 is ENHRY and CDR2 is SYGVKD. The length of the CDR3 is 12 residues. V shed 6 bases, J shed 14 bases, and the junction held 12 bases outside the gene matches. CDR3 bases: TGTGCCATCAGGGGACAGTCCAGGACACATTACTTC. It is translated as CAIRGQSRTHYF.